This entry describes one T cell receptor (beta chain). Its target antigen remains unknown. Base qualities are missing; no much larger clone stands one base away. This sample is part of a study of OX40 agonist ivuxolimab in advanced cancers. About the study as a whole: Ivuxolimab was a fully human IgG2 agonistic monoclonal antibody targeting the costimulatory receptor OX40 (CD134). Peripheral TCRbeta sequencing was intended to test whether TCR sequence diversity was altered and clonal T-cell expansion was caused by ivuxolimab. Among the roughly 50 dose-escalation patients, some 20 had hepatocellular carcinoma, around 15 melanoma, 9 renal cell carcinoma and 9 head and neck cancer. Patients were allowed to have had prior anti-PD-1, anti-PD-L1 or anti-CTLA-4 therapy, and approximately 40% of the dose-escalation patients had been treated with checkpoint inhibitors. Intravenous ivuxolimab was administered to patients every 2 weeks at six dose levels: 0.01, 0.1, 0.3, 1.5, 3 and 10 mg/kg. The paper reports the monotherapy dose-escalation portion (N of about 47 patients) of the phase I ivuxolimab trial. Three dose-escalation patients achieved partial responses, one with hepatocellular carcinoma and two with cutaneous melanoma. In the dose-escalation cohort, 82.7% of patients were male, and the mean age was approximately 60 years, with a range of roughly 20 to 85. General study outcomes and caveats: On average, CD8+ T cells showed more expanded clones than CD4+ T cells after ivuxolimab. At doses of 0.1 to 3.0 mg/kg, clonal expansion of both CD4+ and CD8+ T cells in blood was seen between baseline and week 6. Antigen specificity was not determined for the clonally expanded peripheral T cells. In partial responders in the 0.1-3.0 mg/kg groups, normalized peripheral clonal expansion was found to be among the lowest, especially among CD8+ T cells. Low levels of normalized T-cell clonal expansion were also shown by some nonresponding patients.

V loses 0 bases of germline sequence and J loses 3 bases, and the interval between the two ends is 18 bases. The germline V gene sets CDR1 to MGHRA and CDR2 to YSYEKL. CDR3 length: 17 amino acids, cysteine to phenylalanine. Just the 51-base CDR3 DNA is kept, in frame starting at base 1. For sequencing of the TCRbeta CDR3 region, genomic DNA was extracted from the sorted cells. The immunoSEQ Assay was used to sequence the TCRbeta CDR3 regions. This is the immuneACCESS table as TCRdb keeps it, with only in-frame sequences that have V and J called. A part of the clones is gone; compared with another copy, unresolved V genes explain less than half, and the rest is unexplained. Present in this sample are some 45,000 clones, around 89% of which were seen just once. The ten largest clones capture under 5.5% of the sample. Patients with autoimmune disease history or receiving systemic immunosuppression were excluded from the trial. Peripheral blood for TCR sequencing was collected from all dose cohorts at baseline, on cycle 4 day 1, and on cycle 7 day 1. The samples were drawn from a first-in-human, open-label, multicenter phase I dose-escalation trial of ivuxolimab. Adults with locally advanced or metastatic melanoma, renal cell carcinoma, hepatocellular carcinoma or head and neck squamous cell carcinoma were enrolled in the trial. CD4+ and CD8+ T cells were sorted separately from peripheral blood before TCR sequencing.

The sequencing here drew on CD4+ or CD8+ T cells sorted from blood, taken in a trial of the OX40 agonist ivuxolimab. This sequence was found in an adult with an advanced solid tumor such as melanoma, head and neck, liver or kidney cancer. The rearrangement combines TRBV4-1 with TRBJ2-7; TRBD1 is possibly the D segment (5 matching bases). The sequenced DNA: TGCGCCAGCAGCCAAGATTTGGGCAGGGTGATTCTCTACGAGCAGTACTTC. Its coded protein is CASSQDLGRVILYEQYF.